The 6 T cell receptor beta chains presented below share a single source sample, sequenced in a study of blood T cell repertoires in COVID-19. Profiling relied on immunoSEQ multiplex PCR, and the TCRdb table lists in-frame clones only, not all of them. The profile shows roughly 100,000 clones, about 86% of them singletons. The sequencing input was peripheral blood. Source of these receptors: a man older than 75 with acute or convalescent COVID-19.

The chain is built from TRBV28 and TRBJ2-5; 8 bases fit TRBD1. Germline CDR1 is MDHEN and CDR2 is SYDVKM. The CDR3 has 15 amino acids. The V and J ends lost 7 bases and 2 bases, in that order; junction bases with no gene match: 9. CDR3 sequence reads: CASMLLGDRQETQYF. CDR3 nucleotide sequence: TGTGCCAGCATGTTACTAGGGGACAGGCAAGAGACCCAGTACTTC.

V and J are TRBV28 and TRBJ2-1; 7 bases agree with TRBD2. Per the germline V gene, CDR1 is MDHEN and CDR2 is SYDVKM. The CDR3 covers 15 residues. V was clipped by 7 bases and J by 4 bases; unmatched bases: 10. For the CDR3, the DNA is TGTGCCAGCAAGTCCGGGGGGACTGGTTACAATGAGCAGTTCTTC. This gives the protein CASKSGGTGYNEQFF.

The chain links TRBV18 to TRBJ1-5, with 9 positions matching TRBD1. J was trimmed by 6 bases and V by 2 bases; bases with no gene match: 5. Germline V gene sequence: CDR1 KGHSH, CDR2 LQKENI. The CDR3 loop spans 15 amino acids. DNA for the CDR3: TGTGCCAGCTCACCAGCCCGGGACAGGGTTCAGCCCCAGCATTTT. Translated: CASSPARDRVQPQHF.

The chain has TRBV24-1 and TRBJ2-5; 9 positions agree with TRBD1. J was trimmed by 2 bases and V by 3 bases; bases with no gene match: 3. The CDR3 covers 15 residues. The V gene's germline CDR1 is KGHDR and CDR2 SFDVKD. CDR3 nucleotides: TGTGCCACCAGTGATGCGACAGGGGGACAAGAGACCCAGTACTTC. Translated: CATSDATGGQETQYF.

The rearrangement uses TRBV2 and TRBJ2-2; TRBD1 matches at 7 bases. The germline V gene has CDR1 SNHLY and CDR2 FYNNEI. The CDR3 sequence is 13 residues long. V dropped 5 bases and J dropped 4; count of bases not matched to a gene: 1. DNA of the CDR3: TGTGCCAGCAGTTGGGACAGCACCGGGGAGCTGTTTTTT. Its protein product is CASSWDSTGELFF. Filled out from reference TRBV2 and TRBJ2-2, the complete variable domain reads EPEVTQTPSHQVTQMGQEVILRCVPISNHLYFYWYRQILGQKVEFLVSFYNNEISEKSEIFDDQFSVERPDGSNFTLKIRSTKLEDSAMYFCASSWDSTGELFFGEGSRLTVL.

The V call is TRBV14, the J call TRBJ2-7; perhaps TRBD1 as D (6 bases). Per germline, CDR1 SGHDN and CDR2 FVKESK. Trimming cost V 4 bases and J 4 bases, with 20 bases left between them. The CDR3 spans 16 residues. The CDR3 spells CASSLSGTRDPYEQYF. CDR3 nucleotide sequence: TGTGCCAGCAGCCTTTCCGGGACAAGGGATCCGTACGAGCAGTACTTC.